The clone carrying this T cell receptor beta chain was counted only a few times. The antigen remains undetermined. Per the germline V gene, CDR1 is MNHEY and CDR2 is SMNVEV (reference sequence). V lost 3 bases, J lost 6 bases, and 15 bases lay in between. This CDR3 contains 15 residues. The sample is drawn from a study of beta chain features in type 1 diabetes. Study outcomes and limitations: It was among patients, rather than healthy donors, that naive, central memory and Treg TCRB repertoires appeared more similar. Moderate yet significant TCRB CDR3 shortening was seen in Type 1 diabetes patients in all four CD4+ subsets.

As every portion of the isolated RNA was reverse transcribed, the sequencing read expressed TCRB transcripts. Using immunoSEQ multiplex PCR, the repertoire was profiled, and TCRdb retains in-frame clones only, with some absent. Of roughly 400,000 clones detected, around 9.6% appear once; the ten largest clones hold approximately 0.6%. This clonotype was sampled from a man aged 25 to 45 with type 1 diabetes. Source material: central memory CD4+ T cells from blood. The V gene is TRBV27, the J gene TRBJ1-5, with a weak D call TRBD1 (6 bases). The CDR3 region has the DNA TGTGCCAGCAGTTTCTCGGGGGACAAGAGTCAGCCCCAGCATTTT. This gives the protein CASSFSGDKSQPQHF.